This TCR beta chain stems from a study of blood T cell repertoires in COVID-19. Study-wide background: The United States, Italy and Spain provided the acute and convalescent COVID-19 samples.

Only a few counts were recorded for this clone. Here immunoSEQ multiplex PCR was the method, and the copy in TCRdb shows in-frame clones only, minus some. This sample carries 150,000 to 200,000 clones, approximately 81% of them seen once, and the ten largest clones take 15% to 20%. The CDR3 has 20 residues. With V trimmed by 0 bases and J by 0 bases, 8 bases remained unmatched. Germline V gives CDR1 SGHAT, CDR2 FQNNGV. Material: PBMCs or T cells enriched from blood (not recorded which). The chain carries TRBV11-2 and TRBJ2-3; 14 bases agree with TRBD2. This TCR derives from a man in his fifties or sixties who had recovered from COVID-19. In DNA form, the CDR3 reads TGTGCCAGCAGCTTAGATGCCGGGACTAGCGGGGGCTTTAGCACAGATACGCAGTATTTT. Translated: CASSLDAGTSGGFSTDTQYF. Filled out from reference TRBV11-2 and TRBJ2-3, the complete variable domain reads EAGVAQSPRYKIIEKRQSVAFWCNPISGHATLYWYQQILGQGPKLLIQFQNNGVVDDSQLPKDRFSAERLKGVDSTLKIQPAKLEDSAVYLCASSLDAGTSGGFSTDTQYFGPGTRLTVL.